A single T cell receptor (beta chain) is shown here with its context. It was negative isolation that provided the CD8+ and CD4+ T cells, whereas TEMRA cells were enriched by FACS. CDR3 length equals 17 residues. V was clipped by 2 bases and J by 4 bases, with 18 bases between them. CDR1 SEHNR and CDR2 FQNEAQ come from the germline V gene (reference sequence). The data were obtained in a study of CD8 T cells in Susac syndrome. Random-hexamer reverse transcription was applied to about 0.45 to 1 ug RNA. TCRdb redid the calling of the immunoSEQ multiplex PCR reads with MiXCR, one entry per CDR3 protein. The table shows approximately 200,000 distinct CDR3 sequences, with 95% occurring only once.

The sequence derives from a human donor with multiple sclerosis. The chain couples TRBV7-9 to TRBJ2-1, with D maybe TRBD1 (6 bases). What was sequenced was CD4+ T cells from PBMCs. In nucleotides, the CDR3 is TGTGCCAGCAGCTTAAGTCCGGGACACCCAAATTACAATGAGCAGTTCTTC. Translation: CASSLSPGHPNYNEQFF. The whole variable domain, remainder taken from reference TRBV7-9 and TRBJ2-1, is DTGVSQNPRHKITKRGQNVTFRCDPISEHNRLYWYRQTLGQGPEFLTYFQNEAQLEKSRLLSDRFSAERPKGSFSTLEIQRTEQGDSAMYLCASSLSPGHPNYNEQFFGPGTRLTVL.